This TCR beta chain was identified during a study of human T cells and chemical hapten exposure. This CDR3 has 13 amino acids. Germline-derived CDR1 and CDR2 are SGHTA and FQGNSA. Trimming pared 5 bases from V and 4 bases from J, leaving 12 bases between. The library labeled individual cDNA molecules by adding unique molecular identifiers to them. In the original analysis: A per-sample median of 95,638 TCRs was observed, with counts ranging from roughly 23,224 to 700,000. Using its own MiXCR run on the RACE reads, TCRdb lists one record per CDR3 protein. The V and J calls shown here were made by TCRdb, not taken from the authors' results. Of roughly 130,000 distinct CDR3 sequences in the sample, roughly 9% were seen once. Sample time point: healthy volunteer bleed at 2 weeks. Whole blood, unfractionated, served as the material for total RNA extraction. At least ten counts were recorded for this clonotype.

Sequenced sample: whole blood. The receptor's source is a male donor in good health. Some clones in this sample may be carry-over from other donors' samples. The chain has TRBV7-2 and TRBJ2-7; D is unclear. The CDR3, as DNA: TGTGCCAGCAGCCCTGGACCGGTATACGAGCAGTACTTC. It codes for CASSPGPVYEQYF.